This TCR beta chain was sequenced for a study of glioma-infiltrating T cells. About this clonotype itself: Antigen unknown. One end of the junction varies from germline; a read error may be responsible.

Findings and limits, study-wide: Non-neoplastic patients had below-expected tissue-blood divergence, while all gliomas exceeded expectation.

Amplification of TCR alpha and beta CDR3 regions from RNA used iRepertoire nested multiplex PCR. One entry per CDR3 protein, called by TCRdb with MiXCR from the multiplex PCR reads. Here the sample spans roughly 5,000 distinct CDR3 sequences, roughly 30% being singletons. CDR1 is LNHNV, CDR2 YYDKDF, per germline (reference sequence). The CDR3 covers 13 residues. The specimen sequenced was glioma tissue, nonneoplastic brain tissue, or PBMCs (not recorded which). This chain uses TRBV15 with TRBJ2-3; possible D gene TRBD1, 5 bases. The sequence came from a human donor with low-grade glioma or glioblastoma, undergoing nonglioma brain surgery, or in good health (not recorded which). The CDR3: CVTSEADTDTQYF. In nucleotides, the CDR3 is TGTGTCACCAGCGAGGCGGACACAGATACGCAATATTTT.